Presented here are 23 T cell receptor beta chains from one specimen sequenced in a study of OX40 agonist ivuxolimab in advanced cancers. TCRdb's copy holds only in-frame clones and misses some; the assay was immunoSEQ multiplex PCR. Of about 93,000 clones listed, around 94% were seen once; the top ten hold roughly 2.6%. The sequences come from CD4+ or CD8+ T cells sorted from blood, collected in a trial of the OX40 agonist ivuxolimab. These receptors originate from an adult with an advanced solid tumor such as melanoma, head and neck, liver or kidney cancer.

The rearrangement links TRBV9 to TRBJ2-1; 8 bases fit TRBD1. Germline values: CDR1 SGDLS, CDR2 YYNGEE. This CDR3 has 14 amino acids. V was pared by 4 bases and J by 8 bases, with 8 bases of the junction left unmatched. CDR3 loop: CASSPRTGRDEQFF. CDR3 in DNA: TGTGCCAGCAGCCCCCGGACAGGGCGGGATGAGCAGTTCTTC.

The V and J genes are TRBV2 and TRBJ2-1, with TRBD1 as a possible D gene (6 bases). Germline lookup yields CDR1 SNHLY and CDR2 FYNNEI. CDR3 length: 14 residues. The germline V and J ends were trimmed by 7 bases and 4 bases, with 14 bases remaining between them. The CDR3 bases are TGTGCCAGCATGGGGGCAGCCCGATACAATGAGCAGTTCTTC. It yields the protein CASMGAARYNEQFF.

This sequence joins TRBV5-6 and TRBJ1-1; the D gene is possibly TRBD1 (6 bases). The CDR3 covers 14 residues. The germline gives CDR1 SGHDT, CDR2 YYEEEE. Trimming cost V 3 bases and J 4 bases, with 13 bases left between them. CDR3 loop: CASSWGTGATEAFF. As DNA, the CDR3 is TGTGCCAGCAGCTGGGGCACGGGGGCCACTGAAGCTTTCTTT.

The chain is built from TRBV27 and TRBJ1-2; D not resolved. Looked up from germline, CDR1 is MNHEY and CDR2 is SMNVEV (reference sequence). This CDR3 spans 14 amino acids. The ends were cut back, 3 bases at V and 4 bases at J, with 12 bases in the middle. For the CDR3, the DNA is TGTGCCAGCAGTTTGAACACCCAGTCCTATGGCTACACCTTC. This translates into CASSLNTQSYGYTF.

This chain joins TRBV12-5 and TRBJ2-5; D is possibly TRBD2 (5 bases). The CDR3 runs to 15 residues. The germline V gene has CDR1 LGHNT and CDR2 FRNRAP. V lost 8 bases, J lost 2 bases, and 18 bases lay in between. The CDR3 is CASSVLAEGQETQYF. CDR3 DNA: TGTGCTAGTAGTGTTCTAGCAGAAGGACAAGAGACCCAGTACTTC.

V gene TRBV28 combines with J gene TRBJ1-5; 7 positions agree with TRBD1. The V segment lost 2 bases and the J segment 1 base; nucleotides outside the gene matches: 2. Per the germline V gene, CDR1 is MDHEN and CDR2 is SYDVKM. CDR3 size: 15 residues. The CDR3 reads CASSLTGESNQPQHF. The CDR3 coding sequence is TGTGCCAGCAGTTTAACAGGGGAGAGCAATCAGCCCCAGCATTTT.

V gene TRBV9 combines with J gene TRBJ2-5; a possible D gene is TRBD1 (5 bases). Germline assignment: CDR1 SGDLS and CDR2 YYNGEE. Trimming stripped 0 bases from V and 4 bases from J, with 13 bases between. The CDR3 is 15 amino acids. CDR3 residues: CASSVGVGQGETQYF. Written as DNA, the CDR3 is TGTGCCAGCAGCGTAGGGGTTGGGCAGGGAGAGACCCAGTACTTC.

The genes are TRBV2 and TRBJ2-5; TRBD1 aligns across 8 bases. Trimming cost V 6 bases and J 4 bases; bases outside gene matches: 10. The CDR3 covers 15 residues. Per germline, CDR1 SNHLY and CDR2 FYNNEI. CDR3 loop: CASRPATGVSETQYF. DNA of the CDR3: TGTGCCAGCAGACCCGCGACAGGGGTATCAGAGACCCAGTACTTC.

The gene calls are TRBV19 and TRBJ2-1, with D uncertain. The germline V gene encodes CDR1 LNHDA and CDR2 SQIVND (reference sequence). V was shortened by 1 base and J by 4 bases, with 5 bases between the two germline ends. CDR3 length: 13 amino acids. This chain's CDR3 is CASSIALYNEQFF. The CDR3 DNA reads TGTGCCAGTAGTATAGCACTATACAATGAGCAGTTCTTC.

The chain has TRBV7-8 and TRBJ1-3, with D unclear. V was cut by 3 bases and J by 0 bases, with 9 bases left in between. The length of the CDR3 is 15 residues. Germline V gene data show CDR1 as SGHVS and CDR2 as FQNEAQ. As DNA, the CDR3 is TGTGCCAGCAGCTTTCACAGCAACTCTGGAAACACCATATATTTT. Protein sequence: CASSFHSNSGNTIYF.

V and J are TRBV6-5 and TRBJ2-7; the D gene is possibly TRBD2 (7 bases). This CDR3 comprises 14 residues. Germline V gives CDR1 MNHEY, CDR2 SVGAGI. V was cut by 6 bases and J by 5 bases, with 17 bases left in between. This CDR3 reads CASRRDGGRNEQYF. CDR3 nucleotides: TGTGCCAGCAGACGGGACGGGGGGCGCAACGAGCAGTACTTC.

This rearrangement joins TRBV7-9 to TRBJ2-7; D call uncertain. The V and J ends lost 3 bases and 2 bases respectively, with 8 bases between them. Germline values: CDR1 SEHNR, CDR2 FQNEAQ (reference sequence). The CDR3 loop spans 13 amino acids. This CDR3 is CASSFLDPYEQYF. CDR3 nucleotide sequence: TGTGCCAGCAGCTTCTTGGATCCCTACGAGCAGTACTTC.

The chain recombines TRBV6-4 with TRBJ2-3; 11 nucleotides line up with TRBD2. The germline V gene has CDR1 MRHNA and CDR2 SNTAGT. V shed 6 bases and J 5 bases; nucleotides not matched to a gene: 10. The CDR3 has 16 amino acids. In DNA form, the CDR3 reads TGTGCCAGCAGCCGACAACTAGCGGGAGCGATAGATACGCAGTATTTT. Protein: CASSRQLAGAIDTQYF.

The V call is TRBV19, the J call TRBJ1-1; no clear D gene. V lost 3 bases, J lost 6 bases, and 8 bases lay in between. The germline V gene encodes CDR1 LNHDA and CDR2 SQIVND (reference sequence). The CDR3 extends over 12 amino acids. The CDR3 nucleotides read TGTGCCAGTAGTATGCGCGGACCTGAAGCTTTCTTT. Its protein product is CASSMRGPEAFF.

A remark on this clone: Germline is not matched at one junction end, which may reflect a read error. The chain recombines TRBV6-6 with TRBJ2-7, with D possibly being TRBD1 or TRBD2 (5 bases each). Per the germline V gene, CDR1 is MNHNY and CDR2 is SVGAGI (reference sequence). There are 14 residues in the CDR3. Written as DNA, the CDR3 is TGTGCCAGCACCGTCCCCGGGACGGCCTACAAGCAGTACTTC. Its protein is CASTVPGTAYKQYF.

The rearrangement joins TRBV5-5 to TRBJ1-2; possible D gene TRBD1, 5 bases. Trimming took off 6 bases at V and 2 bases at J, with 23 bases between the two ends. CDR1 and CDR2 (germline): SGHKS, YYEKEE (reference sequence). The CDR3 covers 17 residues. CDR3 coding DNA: TGTGCCAGCACCCTTCTTGGTCAAGGGGCCTCCAACTATGGCTACACCTTC. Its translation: CASTLLGQGASNYGYTF.

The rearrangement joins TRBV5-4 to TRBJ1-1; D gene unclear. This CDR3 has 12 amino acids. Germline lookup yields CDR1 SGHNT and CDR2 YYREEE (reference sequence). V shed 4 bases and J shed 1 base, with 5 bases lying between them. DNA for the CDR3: TGTGCCAGCAGCCGACAGAACACTGAAGCTTTCTTT. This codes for CASSRQNTEAFF.

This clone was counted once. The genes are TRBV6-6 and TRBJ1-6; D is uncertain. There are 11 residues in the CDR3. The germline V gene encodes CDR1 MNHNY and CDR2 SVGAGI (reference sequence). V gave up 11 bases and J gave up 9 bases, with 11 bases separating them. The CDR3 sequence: CACREASPLHF. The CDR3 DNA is TGTGCCTGCCGGGAAGCTTCACCCCTCCACTTT.

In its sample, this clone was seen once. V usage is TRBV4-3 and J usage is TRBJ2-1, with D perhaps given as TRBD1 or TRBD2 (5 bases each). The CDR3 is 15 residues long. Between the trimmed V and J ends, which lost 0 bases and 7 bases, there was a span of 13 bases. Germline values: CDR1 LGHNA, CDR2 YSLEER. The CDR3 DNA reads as TGCGCCAGCAGCCAAGATTGGACGGGGACGAATGAGCAGTTCTTC. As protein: CASSQDWTGTNEQFF.

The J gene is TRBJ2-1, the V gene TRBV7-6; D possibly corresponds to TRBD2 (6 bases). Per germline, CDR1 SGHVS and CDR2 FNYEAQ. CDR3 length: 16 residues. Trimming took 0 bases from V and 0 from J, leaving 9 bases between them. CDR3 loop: CASSLAWGDSYNEQFF. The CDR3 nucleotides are TGTGCCAGCAGCTTAGCGTGGGGGGACTCCTACAATGAGCAGTTCTTC. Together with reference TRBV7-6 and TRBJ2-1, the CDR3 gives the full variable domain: GAGVSQSPRYKVTKRGQDVALRCDPISGHVSLYWYRQALGQGPEFLTYFNYEAQQDKSGLPNDRFSAERPEGSISTLTIQRTEQRDSAMYRCASSLAWGDSYNEQFFGPGTRLTVL.

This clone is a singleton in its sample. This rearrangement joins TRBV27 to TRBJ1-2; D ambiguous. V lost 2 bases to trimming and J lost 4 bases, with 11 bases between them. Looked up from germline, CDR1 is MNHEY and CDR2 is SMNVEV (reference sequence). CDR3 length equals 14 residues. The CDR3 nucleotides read TGTGCCAGCAGTTTAATCCCGACAAGCTATGGCTACACCTTC. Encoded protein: CASSLIPTSYGYTF.

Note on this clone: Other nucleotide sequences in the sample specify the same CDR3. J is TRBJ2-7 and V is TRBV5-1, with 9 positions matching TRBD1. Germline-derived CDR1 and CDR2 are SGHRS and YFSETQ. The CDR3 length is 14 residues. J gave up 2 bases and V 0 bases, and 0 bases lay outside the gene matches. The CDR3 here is CASSLGQGAYEQYF. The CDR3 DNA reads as TGCGCCAGCAGCTTGGGACAGGGGGCCTACGAGCAGTACTTC.

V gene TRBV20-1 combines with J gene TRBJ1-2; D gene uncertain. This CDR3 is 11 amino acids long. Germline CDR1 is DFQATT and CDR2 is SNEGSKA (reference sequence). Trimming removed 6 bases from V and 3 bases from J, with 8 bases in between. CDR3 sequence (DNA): TGCAGTGCGATAACAGACTATGGCTACACCTTC. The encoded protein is CSAITDYGYTF.